Listed below are T cell receptor beta chains from one sample, sequenced in a study of blood T cell repertoires in COVID-19. Libraries were prepared by immunoSEQ multiplex PCR; TCRdb keeps only in-frame clonotypes and omits some of them. The sample consists of 150,000 to 200,000 clones, 85% to 90% of them appearing once. Sequenced input: PBMCs or T cells enriched from blood (not recorded which). The receptor source for this set is a woman between 50 and 59 years old who had recovered from COVID-19. Each CDR3 is given with its conserved first and last residue. D genes are given only for firm matches. The size field is filled for only some rows; it gives once, few, many or a size class.

TRBD1	16	TRBV19	TRBJ1-2	.	TGTGCCAGCTATAACTCGAGGGACAGGGGAAGGTATGGCTACACCTTC	CASYNSRDRGRYGYTF
.	13	TRBV7-6	TRBJ2-3	.	TGTGCCAGCAGCTTAGCCCACACAGATACGCAGTATTTT	CASSLAHTDTQYF
TRBD1	14	TRBV7-2	TRBJ1-2	.	TGTGCCAGCAGCTTCCCTGTGCAGGGGGCAGGCTACACCTTC	CASSFPVQGAGYTF
TRBD2	16	TRBV6-2/TRBV6-3	TRBJ2-5	.	TGTGCCAGCAGTCCCCTAGCCGGGGGGGGTTTGAAGACCCAGTACTTC	CASSPLAGGGLKTQYF
TRBD1	17	TRBV25-1	TRBJ2-5	.	TGTGCCAGCAGTGATCCTCGCGGGGACAGGGGGCAAGAGACCCAGTACTTC	CASSDPRGDRGQETQYF
.	13	TRBV12-3/TRBV12-4	TRBJ1-2	.	TGTGCCAGCAGTTTTGGCCCTAACTATGGCTACACCTTC	CASSFGPNYGYTF
TRBD1	16	TRBV7-2	TRBJ2-7	few	TGTGCCAGCAGCGTACAGACAGGGGTAACTACCTACGAGCAGTACTTC	CASSVQTGVTTYEQYF
TRBD2	16	TRBV25-1	TRBJ2-3	.	TGTGCCAGCAGTGGAATTAGCGGGGGGGCGACCGACACGCAGTATTTT	CASSGISGGATDTQYF
.	13	TRBV19	TRBJ2-5	.	TGTGCCAGTAGTGCAGGGGCTGGGGAGACCCAGTACTTC	CASSAGAGETQYF
.	14	TRBV19	TRBJ2-5	.	TGTGCCAGTAGTATAGTAGGACAACCGGAGACCCAGTACTTC	CASSIVGQPETQYF
.	13	TRBV5-6	TRBJ2-5	.	TGTGCCAGCAGCTCATTCCGGGGGGAGACCCAGTACTTC	CASSSFRGETQYF
TRBD2	15	TRBV7-3	TRBJ2-3	.	TGTGCCAGCAGCCGAGCGGGGGGTCTCACAGATACGCAGTATTTT	CASSRAGGLTDTQYF
TRBD1	15	TRBV12-5	TRBJ1-6	.	TGTGCTAGTGGCTTGATCGACAGGGGGAATTCACCCCTCCACTTT	CASGLIDRGNSPLHF
.	13	TRBV2	TRBJ1-4	.	TGTGCCAGCAGTGATACCGGTGGGGGGAAACTGTTTTTT	CASSDTGGGKLFF
.	13	TRBV5-6	TRBJ2-7	.	TGTGCCAGCAGCTTGACCAGGACCTACGAGCAGTACTTC	CASSLTRTYEQYF
.	14	TRBV11-1	TRBJ1-1	.	TGTGCCAGCAGCCCATCGGGTGGGAACACTGAAGCTTTCTTT	CASSPSGGNTEAFF
.	9	TRBV20-1	TRBJ2-3	.	TGCAGTGCTCCCGGGACGCAGTATTTT	CSAPGTQYF
.	15	TRBV7-2	TRBJ1-3	.	TGTGCCAGCAGCCCAACTCCGCTACCGGGAAACACCATATATTTT	CASSPTPLPGNTIYF
.	13	TRBV6-5	TRBJ1-1	.	TGTGCCAGCAGTTCGGGTCGGAACACTGAAGCTTTCTTT	CASSSGRNTEAFF
TRBD1	12	TRBV7-2	TRBJ1-1	.	TGTGCCAGCAGCTACCGACAGGGTCAGGCTTTCTTT	CASSYRQGQAFF
.	14	TRBV7-2	TRBJ2-7	.	TGTGCCAGCAGCTTAGAACTAGTTGCCTACGAGCAGTACTTC	CASSLELVAYEQYF
TRBD1	15	TRBV7-9	TRBJ1-1	.	TGTGCCAGCAGCTTGCCGGGACAGGGGGATTCTGAAGCTTTCTTT	CASSLPGQGDSEAFF
.	11	TRBV11-2	TRBJ2-7	.	TGTGCCAGCAGCTTGGAGGGCGAGCAGTACTTC	CASSLEGEQYF
TRBD1	18	TRBV9	TRBJ2-1	.	TGTGCCAGCAGCTCCGAGAGAGGGGGCGAATCGACTTACAATGAGCAGTTCTTC	CASSSERGGESTYNEQFF
TRBD2	16	TRBV10-3	TRBJ2-1	few	TGTGCCATCAGTGAGTGGCGAGCGGGGGGGCCCGATGAGCAGTTCTTC	CAISEWRAGGPDEQFF
TRBD2	15	TRBV24-1	TRBJ2-1	.	TGTGCCACCCAACCGGGGGGGAGCCCCTACAATGAGCAGTTCTTC	CATQPGGSPYNEQFF
.	12	TRBV27	TRBJ2-1	.	TGTGCCAGCAGCGGGATTTCCAATGAGCAGTTCTTC	CASSGISNEQFF
TRBD1	13	TRBV30	TRBJ1-1	.	TGTGCACAGACGAGACAGGGCAACACTGAAGCTTTCTTT	CAQTRQGNTEAFF
.	15	TRBV7-9	TRBJ2-1	.	TGTGCCAGCAGCTTAGGGAACAGGGAGGGGAATGAGCAGTTCTTC	CASSLGNREGNEQFF
TRBD2	16	TRBV29-1	TRBJ2-3	.	TGCAGCGTTGAAGATCCCGGACTAGCGGGGGGCAGAGGGCAGTATTTT	CSVEDPGLAGGRGQYF
TRBD2	13	TRBV7-2	TRBJ2-1	.	TGTGCCAGCGACTGGGGGGGAGGGAATGAGCAGTTCTTC	CASDWGGGNEQFF
.	12	TRBV2	TRBJ2-5	.	TGTGCCAGCAGTGATACTGTAGAGACCCAGTACTTC	CASSDTVETQYF
TRBD1	15	TRBV7-3	TRBJ1-1	few	TGTGCCAGCAGCCGAGTCCCCGGGACAGCAACTGAAGCTTTCTTT	CASSRVPGTATEAFF
TRBD1	12	TRBV2	TRBJ2-7	medium-sized	TGTGCCAGCCGACAGGGCTCCTACGAGCAGTACTTC	CASRQGSYEQYF
TRBD2	14	TRBV6-5	TRBJ2-3	.	TGTGCCAGCCGACTAGCGTTTCGCACAGATACGCAGTATTTT	CASRLAFRTDTQYF
.	14	TRBV27	TRBJ1-2	.	TGTGCCAGCAGTTTTGCGGGCGTAAACTATGGCTACACCTTC	CASSFAGVNYGYTF
.	14	TRBV20-1	TRBJ2-7	.	TGCAGTGCTAGTAAACTCCCGAGCTCCTACGAGCAGTACTTC	CSASKLPSSYEQYF
.	14	TRBV7-8	TRBJ1-2	.	TGTGCCAGCAGCTCTACTGGCGGAAACTATGGCTACACCTTC	CASSSTGGNYGYTF
TRBD1	16	TRBV25-1	TRBJ1-1	.	TGTGCCAGCAGTGAACTAAACCTCAGGGGGACCACTGAAGCTTTCTTT	CASSELNLRGTTEAFF
.	16	TRBV11-3	TRBJ2-5	.	TGTGCCAGCAGCTTAGGAGCGACCGACTCCGTTGAGACCCAGTACTTC	CASSLGATDSVETQYF
.	14	TRBV2	TRBJ2-7	few	TGTGCCAGCAGTGATGCGGGGAGATTGTACGAGCAGTACTTC	CASSDAGRLYEQYF
.	16	TRBV15	TRBJ1-4	.	TGTGCCACCAGCAGAGGAGGAACGGTCGCTAATGAAAAACTGTTTTTT	CATSRGGTVANEKLFF
TRBD1	13	TRBV5-4	TRBJ2-7	.	TGTGCCAGCAGCCGGGACAGTGCCGGCGAGCAGTACTTC	CASSRDSAGEQYF
TRBD1	16	TRBV5-4	TRBJ1-4	few	TGTGCCAGCAGCTCGGACAGGGGGCGCACTAATGAAAAACTGTTTTTT	CASSSDRGRTNEKLFF
.	13	TRBV5-4	TRBJ1-1	.	TGTGCCAGCAGCCGAGGGATTTACACTGAAGCTTTCTTT	CASSRGIYTEAFF
TRBD2	15	TRBV11-2	TRBJ2-5	.	TGTGCCAGCAGCCGGAGGACTAGCGTGCAAGAGACCCAGTACTTC	CASSRRTSVQETQYF
TRBD2	15	TRBV30	TRBJ2-1	.	TGTGCCTGGAGCCTTACATTAGCGGGGGTCAATGAGCAGTTCTTC	CAWSLTLAGVNEQFF
TRBD1	14	TRBV5-4	TRBJ2-7	.	TGTGCCAGCTCGTCGGGACAGATATCCTACGAGCAGTACTTC	CASSSGQISYEQYF
TRBD1	13	TRBV3-1/TRBV3-2	TRBJ1-2	.	TGTGCCAGCAGCCAGCGACAGGGGATGGGCTACACCTTC	CASSQRQGMGYTF